This passage covers 26 T cell receptor beta chains from one sample sequenced in a study of CD8 T cells in ankylosing spondylitis (dated by TCRdb to about 2017). Library prep was done by 5' RACE. Instrument used: Illumina HiSeq 2500. TCRdb ran its own pipeline on the public reads, namely fastp trimming at Q25 and MiXCR clone calling, and kept in-frame beta chains. Each CDR3 protein appears once, grouped with its most common genes and DNA. In all, the sample holds some 270,000 distinct CDR3 sequences, and roughly 32% of those were seen once. The ten largest clones add up to 3.5% to 4.5% of the sample. What was sequenced was blood, either unsorted or a sorted T cell fraction (not recorded which). These receptors came from a male donor with ankylosing spondylitis or in good health (not recorded which).

This clonotype was seen only a few times. The CDR3 sequence is CSAKGTSGGQTYEQYF. The CDR3 DNA follows: TGCAGTGCTAAGGGGACTAGCGGGGGCCAAACCTACGAGCAGTACTTC. The genes are TRBV20-1 and TRBJ2-7; 14 bases align to TRBD2. Germline CDR1 reads DFQATT; CDR2 reads SNEGSKA (reference sequence). V lost 4 bases, J lost 2 bases, and 7 bases stayed unmatched. CDR3 length equals 16 residues.

The chain uses TRBV4-2 and TRBJ2-7, with TRBD2 matching 9 bases. Germline V gene lookup returns CDR1 LGHNA and CDR2 YNFKEQ. The length of the CDR3 is 15 residues. Unmatched junction bases numbered 7, after V lost 3 bases and J lost 4 bases. The CDR3 DNA sequence: TGTGCCAGCAGCCAGGCGGGGGGGCTCTTATACGAGCAGTACTTC. Translation: CASSQAGGLLYEQYF.

This clonotype was seen more than once but under ten times. CDR3 loop: CATSRAADYNEQFF. As DNA, the CDR3 is TGTGCCACCAGCAGAGCGGCCGATTACAATGAGCAGTTCTTC. The chain combines TRBV15 with TRBJ2-1; D gene unclear. The V end lost 1 base, the J end lost 4 bases, and 8 bases lay between the germline ends. The CDR3 length is 14 residues. Germline assignment: CDR1 LNHNV and CDR2 YYDKDF (reference sequence).

This clonotype was seen a single time. This chain connects TRBV20-1 to TRBJ2-5; 9 bases match TRBD2. The V gene's germline CDR1 is DFQATT and CDR2 SNEGSKA (reference sequence). The V gene end was trimmed by 0 bases and the J gene end by 5 bases; junction bases not matched to a gene: 7. CDR3 size: 15 residues. As DNA, the CDR3 is TGCAGTGCTAGAGATCCGCCTAGCGGGGCGGAGACCCAGTACTTC. It specifies CSARDPPSGAETQYF.

The chain has TRBV27 and TRBJ1-5, with 7 positions matching TRBD1. CDR1 and CDR2 from the germline V gene are MNHEY and SMNVEV (reference sequence). There are 18 residues in the CDR3. V gave up 2 bases and J gave up 0 bases; unmatched junction bases: 10. The CDR3 DNA follows: TGTGCCAGCAGTTTAAGGGGACAGCGGGGGTATAGCAATCAGCCCCAGCATTTT. Translated, it gives CASSLRGQRGYSNQPQHF.

This chain links TRBV6-1 with TRBJ1-2; D gene ambiguous. Trimming took off 4 bases at V and 4 bases at J, with 13 bases between the two ends. The germline CDR1 and CDR2 sequences are MNHNS and SASEGT. This CDR3 spans 14 amino acids. The CDR3 protein is CASSGRVGSYGYTF. In nucleotides, the CDR3 is TGTGCCAGCAGTGGACGGGTCGGTTCCTATGGCTACACCTTC.

The table lists this clonotype with a few counts. This chain uses TRBV12-3 or TRBV12-4 with TRBJ2-7; 8 bases line up with TRBD1. V shed 6 bases, J shed 7 bases, and the junction held 11 bases outside the gene matches. There are 14 residues in the CDR3. The CDR3 DNA reads as TGTGCCAGCAGCCTGGACAGGGTATATCAAGAGCAGTACTTC. Translating it yields CASSLDRVYQEQYF.

This clonotype was observed a handful of times. This rearrangement joins TRBV20-1 to TRBJ2-1; D may be TRBD1 (5 bases). CDR1 DFQATT and CDR2 SNEGSKA come from the germline V gene (reference sequence). V was cut by 3 bases and J by 12 bases, with 15 bases left in between. The CDR3 consists of 12 residues. The CDR3 DNA sequence: TGCAGTGCTAGCAAAGGCAGGGCCTCGCAGTTCTTC. This sequence encodes CSASKGRASQFF.

The rearrangement joins TRBV20-1 to TRBJ2-7; TRBD2 agrees at 11 bases. Unmatched junction bases numbered 4, after V lost 6 bases and J lost 3 bases. The CDR3 sequence is 13 residues long. Germline V gene sequence: CDR1 DFQATT, CDR2 SNEGSKA (reference sequence). In DNA, the CDR3 is TGCAGTGCAACGGGACTAGCGGACTACGAGCAGTACTTC. Protein sequence: CSATGLADYEQYF.

V is TRBV6-1 and J is TRBJ2-7; 8 bases fit TRBD1. This CDR3 is 15 amino acids long. Germline assignment: CDR1 MNHNS and CDR2 SASEGT. V shed 5 bases and J 1 base; nucleotides not matched to a gene: 7. Written as DNA, the CDR3 is TGTGCCAGCAGTCTGGGACAGGCGGCTTCCTACGAGCAGTACTTC. It yields the protein CASSLGQAASYEQYF.

This clonotype was seen a handful of times. The gene calls are TRBV9 and TRBJ2-5; the D gene could be TRBD1 or TRBD2 (5 bases each). Trimming removed 0 bases from V and 0 bases from J, with 18 bases in between. Germline CDR1 is SGDLS and CDR2 is YYNGEE. The CDR3 is 18 residues long. The CDR3 sequence is CASSVGGSGAVNQETQYF. DNA of the CDR3: TGTGCCAGCAGCGTAGGGGGCAGCGGAGCGGTGAACCAAGAGACCCAGTACTTC.

Only a few counts were recorded for this clonotype. The rearrangement uses TRBV2 and TRBJ2-3, with D possibly matching TRBD1 (6 bases). Germline V CDR1 and CDR2: SNHLY, FYNNEI. V shed 6 bases and J shed 2 bases, with 9 bases lying between them. The CDR3 is 13 residues long. The CDR3 loop reads CASRGDNTDTQYF. The CDR3 bases are TGTGCCAGCAGGGGGGACAACACAGATACGCAGTATTTT.

This chain uses TRBV20-1 with TRBJ2-1; the D gene is possibly TRBD2 (7 bases). V was shortened by 0 bases and J by 8 bases, with 17 bases between the two germline ends. The CDR3 has 15 amino acids. Germline lookup yields CDR1 DFQATT and CDR2 SNEGSKA (reference sequence). CDR3 nucleotides: TGCAGTGCTAGAGATTCCCGACTAGCAGGGGATGAGCAGTTCTTC. It encodes CSARDSRLAGDEQFF.

This clonotype occurred a few times. The chain recombines TRBV20-1 with TRBJ2-5; 9 positions match TRBD2. The CDR3 spans 13 residues. The germline V gene encodes CDR1 DFQATT and CDR2 SNEGSKA (reference sequence). V lost 5 bases to trimming and J lost 5 bases; unmatched junction nucleotides: 6. The CDR3, as DNA: TGCAGTGCTGACGGACTAGCGTTGGAGACCCAGTACTTC. Encoded protein: CSADGLALETQYF.

This clonotype was observed a few times. The rearrangement links TRBV15 to TRBJ1-4; D gene uncertain. This CDR3 comprises 13 residues. V gave up 0 bases and J gave up 8 bases, with 7 bases separating them. Germline assignment: CDR1 LNHNV and CDR2 YYDKDF (reference sequence). The CDR3 loop is CATSRDPSEKLFF. Here the CDR3 DNA reads TGTGCCACCAGCAGAGATCCGAGCGAAAAACTGTTTTTT.

This clonotype has a handful of counts. V gene TRBV6-6 combines with J gene TRBJ2-7; perhaps TRBD1 as D (6 bases). This CDR3 has 12 residues. The germline V gene has CDR1 MNHNY and CDR2 SVGAGI (reference sequence). V shed 8 bases and J shed 8 bases, with 16 bases lying between them. This CDR3 is CASAEGVFQQYF. CDR3 in DNA: TGTGCCAGCGCCGAGGGGGTTTTTCAGCAGTACTTC.

This chain uses TRBV29-1 with TRBJ2-1; TRBD2 matches 9 bases. The CDR3 runs to 15 residues. Germline V CDR1 and CDR2: SQVTM, ANQGSEA. V lost 7 bases to trimming and J lost 8 bases; unmatched junction nucleotides: 15. CDR3 protein: CSGRGASGVSHEQFF. The CDR3 DNA reads TGCAGCGGCCGAGGTGCTAGCGGGGTCAGTCATGAGCAGTTCTTC.

The chain combines TRBV12-3 or TRBV12-4 with TRBJ1-1, with 8 bases identical to TRBD1. CDR3 size: 16 residues. J was trimmed by 12 bases and V by 5 bases; bases with no gene match: 20. The CDR3 DNA sequence: TGTGCCAGCAGTCCTAGAATGCCAGGGGGCGGTCAGTATACTTTCTTT. This sequence encodes CASSPRMPGGGQYTFF.

This clonotype appeared a few times. This chain joins TRBV20-1 and TRBJ1-2; 9 positions match TRBD1. Trimming cost V 6 bases and J 2 bases; bases outside gene matches: 7. The germline V gene encodes CDR1 DFQATT and CDR2 SNEGSKA (reference sequence). This CDR3 has 14 amino acids. The CDR3 DNA follows: TGCAGTGCAACCGGGACAGGGAAGAACTATGGCTACACCTTC. Translation gives CSATGTGKNYGYTF.

A few counts support this clonotype. J is TRBJ1-2 and V is TRBV12-3 or TRBV12-4, with 9 bases identical to TRBD1. The CDR3 runs to 15 residues. V lost 5 bases and J lost 4; bases outside the gene matches: 8. The CDR3 DNA sequence: TGTGCCAGCAGTGAAGCGGGACAGGGCTTCTATGGCTACACCTTC. Translation: CASSEAGQGFYGYTF.

This rearrangement joins TRBV5-6 to TRBJ2-4; D is possibly TRBD1 (6 bases). Germline loops: CDR1 SGHDT, CDR2 YYEEEE. The CDR3 runs to 15 residues. With 0 bases removed from V and 3 bases from J, the gap between germline ends came to 10 bases. This chain's CDR3 is CASSLGQVLKNIQYF. CDR3 coding DNA: TGTGCCAGCAGCTTGGGACAGGTGCTCAAAAACATTCAGTACTTC.

The chain employs TRBV12-3 or TRBV12-4 and TRBJ2-7; D remains unclear. The CDR3 extends over 11 amino acids. V lost 4 bases to trimming and J lost 4 bases, with 5 bases between them. The CDR3 spells CASSSIYEQYF. The DNA for the CDR3 is TGTGCCAGCAGTTCGATTTACGAGCAGTACTTC.

This clonotype was recorded many times. This sequence joins TRBV6-5 and TRBJ2-1; TRBD1 matches at 7 bases. V dropped 3 bases and J dropped 6; count of bases not matched to a gene: 14. The germline V gene has CDR1 MNHEY and CDR2 SVGAGI. The CDR3 is 17 amino acids. This CDR3 reads CASSYGTDVRGRNEQFF. CDR3 in DNA: TGTGCCAGCAGTTATGGGACAGACGTCCGTGGTCGCAATGAGCAGTTCTTC.

This clonotype showed up just a few times. The chain recombines TRBV29-1 with TRBJ2-7; TRBD1 might be the D (8 bases). The CDR3 contains 13 residues. The germline V gene encodes CDR1 SQVTM and CDR2 ANQGSEA. The V and J ends lost 2 bases and 6 bases respectively, with 14 bases between them. DNA of the CDR3: TGCAGCGTTGAATCGGACAGGGAGGGCGAGCAGTACTTC. It encodes CSVESDREGEQYF.

This clonotype turned up a few times. The CDR3 is CSARGNRASKEKLFF. The DNA for the CDR3 is TGCAGTGCTAGAGGCAACAGGGCGTCGAAGGAAAAACTGTTTTTT. The rearrangement uses TRBV20-1 and TRBJ1-4, with a tentative D call TRBD1 (6 bases). The V gene's germline CDR1 is DFQATT and CDR2 SNEGSKA (reference sequence). This CDR3 is built from 15 residues. V was cut by 1 base and J by 8 bases, with 17 bases left in between.

This clonotype was detected a few times. The rearrangement links TRBV7-2 to TRBJ1-1; D perhaps matches TRBD1 (6 bases). CDR1 is SGHTA and CDR2 is FQGNSA in the germline V gene. V was trimmed by 1 base and J by 4 bases, leaving 16 bases between them. CDR3 size: 16 residues. In DNA, the CDR3 is TGTGCCAGCAGCTTAGTAGGCCCGGGGGGGCTCACTGAAGCTTTCTTT. It yields the protein CASSLVGPGGLTEAFF.